The 29 T cell receptor beta chains below were found in one sample sequenced in a study of identical twins. TCRdb independently ran MiXCR on the 5' RACE reads; one entry per CDR3 protein. The table has 500,000 to 550,000 distinct CDR3 sequences, around 24% seen once. This sample also belongs to another study, concerning yellow fever vaccine responses in identical twins.

The sequencing input was CD4+ T cells sorted from blood. These TCRs come from a woman aged 18-35 years in good health.

V usage is TRBV28 and J usage is TRBJ2-2; 7 bases fit TRBD1. The length of the CDR3 is 12 residues. Losses at the gene ends were 8 bases for V and 4 bases for J; bases not matched to a gene: 1. Germline CDR1 is MDHEN and CDR2 is SYDVKM. For the CDR3, the DNA is TGTGCCAGCGGGACAGCCACCGGGGAGCTGTTTTTT. It translates to CASGTATGELFF.

This clonotype occurred a few times. This chain uses TRBV3-1 with TRBJ2-7; D is unresolved. Germline CDR1 and CDR2: LGHDT and YNNKEL (reference sequence). The CDR3 runs to 17 residues. The V and J ends lost 1 base and 0 bases respectively, with 16 bases between them. CDR3 in amino acids: CASSQVGKLEVSYEQYV. The CDR3 DNA sequence: TGTGCCAGCAGCCAAGTAGGGAAGCTCGAAGTCTCCTACGAGCAGTACGTC.

This sequence joins TRBV4-2 and TRBJ2-3; 9 nucleotides agree with TRBD1. The CDR3 extends over 17 amino acids. The J segment lost 2 bases and the V segment lost 4 bases, leaving 10 bases of the junction unmatched. The germline gives CDR1 LGHNA, CDR2 YNFKEQ. CDR3: CASSPPVGQGLTDTQYF. CDR3 sequence (DNA): TGTGCCAGCAGCCCCCCGGTCGGACAGGGGCTCACAGATACGCAGTATTTT.

The V call is TRBV18, the J call TRBJ2-3, with D maybe TRBD2 (6 bases). Germline CDR1 reads KGHSH; CDR2 reads LQKENI. CDR3 length equals 15 residues. Trimming stripped 0 bases from V and 4 bases from J, with 11 bases between. The CDR3 DNA sequence: TGTGCCAGCTCACCACCCTTAGGAGGGTCAGATACGCAGTATTTT. It specifies CASSPPLGGSDTQYF. The full variable domain, completed using reference TRBV18 and TRBJ2-3, is NAGVMQNPRHLVRRRGQEARLRCSPMKGHSHVYWYRQLPEEGLKFMVYLQKENIIDESGMPKERFSAEFPKEGPSILRIQQVVRGDSAAYFCASSPPLGGSDTQYFGPGTRLTVL.

The rearrangement links TRBV12-3 or TRBV12-4 to TRBJ1-3; TRBD1 is a possible D gene (5 bases). The CDR3 length is 15 residues. The V and J ends lost 3 bases and 1 base respectively, with 10 bases between them. The CDR3 DNA follows: TGTGCCAGCAGTTTGGCCGGGACTTCTGGAAACACCATATATTTT. The encoded protein is CASSLAGTSGNTIYF.

The CDR3 DNA follows: TGTGCCAGCAGTCCTTCGACAGGGAGGGGCTACACCTTC. Translating it yields CASSPSTGRGYTF. This sequence joins TRBV6-6 and TRBJ1-2, with 7 bases identical to TRBD1. Germline CDR1 is MNHNY and CDR2 is SVGAGI (reference sequence). This CDR3 region has 13 residues. V shed 5 bases, J shed 8 bases, and the junction held 8 bases outside the gene matches.

The table lists this clonotype with a few counts. The rearrangement links TRBV27 to TRBJ2-7, with 7 nucleotides matching TRBD2. Germline values: CDR1 MNHEY, CDR2 SMNVEV (reference sequence). This CDR3 region has 15 residues. Trimming cost V 3 bases and J 3 bases; bases outside gene matches: 8. CDR3: CASSLPGAGLYEQYF. The CDR3 DNA is TGTGCCAGCAGTTTGCCGGGAGCGGGACTCTACGAGCAGTACTTC.

The chain has TRBV12-3 or TRBV12-4 and TRBJ2-3, with a possible D match to TRBD1 (7 bases). Trimming left V 3 bases short and J 4 bases short, with 14 bases between. The CDR3 contains 15 residues. The CDR3 here is CASSFWQGGADTQYF. As DNA, the CDR3 is TGTGCCAGCAGTTTCTGGCAGGGGGGCGCAGATACGCAGTATTTT.

This clonotype was seen a handful of times. The chain has TRBV15 and TRBJ1-1; 7 positions agree with TRBD1. Germline V CDR1 and CDR2: LNHNV, YYDKDF (reference sequence). The CDR3 runs to 15 residues. V lost 0 bases and J lost 2; bases outside the gene matches: 3. CDR3 sequence reads: CATSRDTGVNTEAFF. The CDR3 DNA follows: TGTGCCACCAGCAGAGACACAGGGGTAAACACTGAAGCTTTCTTT.

This clonotype was seen more than once but under ten times. This chain's CDR3 is CSVVPGGDEQFF. CDR3 nucleotide sequence: TGCAGCGTTGTCCCCGGCGGCGATGAGCAGTTCTTC. The chain employs TRBV29-1 and TRBJ2-1; D is unresolved. V lost 4 bases and J 8 bases, leaving 12 bases between the germline ends. The germline V gene encodes CDR1 SQVTM and CDR2 ANQGSEA. This CDR3 contains 12 residues.

In its sample, this clonotype was seen many times. The rearrangement uses TRBV28 and TRBJ2-5, with a possible D match to TRBD2 (6 bases). Between the trimmed V and J ends, which lost 2 bases and 3 bases, there was a span of 16 bases. Germline V gene lookup returns CDR1 MDHEN and CDR2 SYDVKM. The CDR3 covers 16 residues. CDR3 loop: CASSLGTGTQEETQYF. DNA for the CDR3: TGTGCCAGCAGTTTAGGGACTGGGACGCAAGAAGAGACCCAGTACTTC.

This clonotype was found a few times. The chain uses TRBV11-1 and TRBJ2-5, with D unclear. This CDR3 is 18 amino acids long. Per germline, CDR1 SGHAT and CDR2 FQDESV (reference sequence). Trimming shortened V by 2 bases and J by 1 base, and 20 bases separated the two germline ends. CDR3 amino acids: CASSLSVEHSRFQETQYF. Written as DNA, the CDR3 is TGTGCCAGCAGCTTATCGGTGGAACACTCGAGGTTCCAAGAGACCCAGTACTTC. Filled out from reference TRBV11-1 and TRBJ2-5, the complete variable domain reads EAEVAQSPRYKITEKSQAVAFWCDPISGHATLYWYRQILGQGPELLVQFQDESVVDDSQLPKDRFSAERLKGVDSTLKIQPAELGDSAMYLCASSLSVEHSRFQETQYFGPGTRLLVL.

The chain joins TRBV7-8 to TRBJ2-7; no reliable D call. The CDR3 runs to 13 residues. The V gene's germline CDR1 is SGHVS and CDR2 FQNEAQ. V was shortened by 5 bases and J by 6 bases, with 14 bases between the two germline ends. CDR3 sequence (DNA): TGTGCCAGCAGCCCCACTGGAAAGAGCGAGCAGTACTTC. Translating it yields CASSPTGKSEQYF.

J is TRBJ2-5 and V is TRBV12-3 or TRBV12-4; TRBD1 aligns across 11 bases. There are 16 residues in the CDR3. V gave up 6 bases and J gave up 5 bases; unmatched junction bases: 11. CDR3 sequence reads: CASSLSTGTGGETQYF. The DNA for the CDR3 is TGTGCCAGCAGCTTGTCCACCGGGACAGGGGGGGAGACCCAGTACTTC.

The chain employs TRBV5-1 and TRBJ2-1, with D tentatively TRBD2 (6 bases). Trimming shortened V by 0 bases and J by 4 bases, and 14 bases separated the two germline ends. Germline values: CDR1 SGHRS, CDR2 YFSETQ. The CDR3 runs 16 residues. The CDR3 bases are TGCGCCAGCAGCTTGGCCGAGGGAGGTCTTTACAATGAGCAGTTCTTC. It encodes CASSLAEGGLYNEQFF.

This clonotype was found once. The V call is TRBV6-2 or TRBV6-3, the J call TRBJ2-7; no clear D. The CDR3 runs to 13 residues. V gave up 0 bases and J gave up 8 bases, with 11 bases separating them. The germline V gene has CDR1 MNHEY and CDR2 SVGEGT. DNA of the CDR3: TGTGCCAGCAGTTACTCGACCCCGGCGAAGCAGTACGTC. Translation gives CASSYSTPAKQYV.

V and J are TRBV6-1 and TRBJ1-6; 7 bases match TRBD1. The CDR3 sequence is 17 residues long. V trimming: 6 bases; J trimming: 6 bases; junction bases outside the gene matches: 14. Germline V CDR1 and CDR2: MNHNS, SASEGT. CDR3 DNA sequence: TGTGCCAGCAGCTCCCGGACAGGACCCATCTCTAATTCACCCCTCCACTTT. It is translated as CASSSRTGPISNSPLHF.

This chain connects TRBV3-1 to TRBJ2-3, with D hard to call. The V end was cut by 1 base, the J end by 6 bases, with 8 bases between. This CDR3 is 13 amino acids long. Germline values: CDR1 LGHDT, CDR2 YNNKEL (reference sequence). The CDR3 region has the DNA TGTGCCAGCAGCCAAGTAGTTGTGGATACGCAGTATTTT. Translated: CASSQVVVDTQYF.

The chain uses TRBV5-6 and TRBJ1-6; perhaps TRBD1 as D (5 bases). Germline V lookup: CDR1 SGHDT, CDR2 YYEEEE. The CDR3 has 15 amino acids. Trimming cost V 0 bases and J 10 bases, with 14 bases left between them. In DNA form, the CDR3 reads TGTGCCAGCAGCTTGGCCGGGGCGGCAGCGTCACCCCTCCACTTT. This encodes CASSLAGAAASPLHF.

This clonotype was found a few times. CDR3 bases: TGCGCCAGCCGAACACAGGGGGCTCAAGAGACCCAGTACTTC. Translated: CASRTQGAQETQYF. This sequence joins TRBV5-1 and TRBJ2-5; 9 nucleotides align to TRBD1. Germline-derived CDR1 and CDR2 are SGHRS and YFSETQ. The CDR3 extends over 14 amino acids. V lost 7 bases and J lost 2; bases outside the gene matches: 6. Looking up the rest from reference TRBV5-1 and TRBJ2-5 gives the full variable domain: KAGVTQTPRYLIKTRGQQVTLSCSPISGHRSVSWYQQTPGQGLQFLFEYFSETQRNKGNFPGRFSGRQFSNSRSEMNVSTLELGDSALYLCASRTQGAQETQYFGPGTRLLVL.

The V gene is TRBV11-2, the J gene TRBJ1-1; weak D call: TRBD1 (6 bases). V gave up 5 bases and J gave up 6 bases, with 16 bases separating them. This CDR3 region has 14 residues. The germline V gene encodes CDR1 SGHAT and CDR2 FQNNGV. CDR3 sequence (DNA): TGTGCCAGCAGCCCAGTCAGGGGATGGGCTGAAGCTTTCTTT. As protein: CASSPVRGWAEAFF.

The rearrangement uses TRBV5-1 and TRBJ2-1; 8 positions agree with TRBD2. CDR1 is SGHRS, CDR2 YFSETQ, per germline. V trimming: 0 bases; J trimming: 8 bases; junction bases outside the gene matches: 16. This CDR3 has 18 amino acids. CDR3 DNA sequence: TGCGCCAGCAGCTTGGTGGCTAGCGGGTGGGTGATCGGCGATGAGCAGTTCTTC. It specifies CASSLVASGWVIGDEQFF.

The chain uses TRBV27 and TRBJ1-2; no reliable D call. Trimming took off 5 bases at V and 1 base at J, with 14 bases between the two ends. Per germline, CDR1 MNHEY and CDR2 SMNVEV (reference sequence). This CDR3 has 15 amino acids. The CDR3 coding sequence is TGTGCCAGCAGTCCCATGGGCGCGGGTAACTATGGCTACACCTTC. It translates to CASSPMGAGNYGYTF.

The gene calls are TRBV5-1 and TRBJ2-3; 10 nucleotides align to TRBD2. Germline lookup yields CDR1 SGHRS and CDR2 YFSETQ. The length of the CDR3 is 15 residues. V lost 4 bases, J lost 4 bases, and 6 bases stayed unmatched. The CDR3 DNA sequence: TGCGCCAGCAGCCAAAGCGGGGGGGCCCCAGATACGCAGTATTTT. It is translated as CASSQSGGAPDTQYF.

The chain recombines TRBV10-3 with TRBJ2-7, with TRBD1 matching over 7 bases. Germline CDR1 and CDR2: ENHRY and SYGVKD. This CDR3 spans 14 amino acids. V trimming: 3 bases; J trimming: 6 bases; junction bases outside the gene matches: 8. Here the CDR3 DNA reads TGTGCCATCAGTGACGGGCAGGGGGTGGTCGAGCAGTACTTC. Its protein product is CAISDGQGVVEQYF.

This clonotype was counted between two and nine times. The V gene is TRBV5-5, the J gene TRBJ1-6; TRBD1 matches at 8 bases. Germline trimming cut 5 bases from V and 8 bases from J; bases unmatched to any gene: 9. Looked up from germline, CDR1 is SGHKS and CDR2 is YYEKEE (reference sequence). The CDR3 loop spans 15 amino acids. The CDR3 reads CASRQQGESDSPLHF. In DNA form, the CDR3 reads TGTGCCAGCAGACAACAGGGGGAAAGTGATTCACCCCTCCACTTT.

This sequence joins TRBV5-1 and TRBJ2-1; 7 positions match TRBD1. The ends lost 4 bases at V and 0 bases at J; junction bases unmatched: 4. Germline CDR1 is SGHRS and CDR2 is YFSETQ. The CDR3 sequence is 15 residues long. CDR3 DNA: TGCGCCAGCAGCCCGGGACAGATCTCCTACAATGAGCAGTTCTTC. Translated, it gives CASSPGQISYNEQFF.

This chain joins TRBV5-1 and TRBJ2-2; D unclear. V was cut by 0 bases and J by 0 bases, with 15 bases left in between. Germline CDR1 reads SGHRS; CDR2 reads YFSETQ. The CDR3 covers 18 residues. In nucleotides, the CDR3 is TGCGCCAGCAGCTTGGCCGTATCGCCCGGAGCGAACACCGGGGAGCTGTTTTTT. Translating gives CASSLAVSPGANTGELFF.

This clonotype turned up a few times. The V call is TRBV6-4, the J call TRBJ2-2; D is unclear. CDR1 and CDR2 (germline): MRHNA, SNTAGT. Trimming shortened V by 6 bases and J by 0 bases, and 8 bases separated the two germline ends. The CDR3 runs to 14 residues. The CDR3 loop is CASRPESNTGELFF. CDR3 DNA sequence: TGTGCCAGCAGGCCAGAATCGAACACCGGGGAGCTGTTTTTT.